Sequencing of this T cell receptor beta chain was carried out in a study of T cell changes during pregnancy in multiple sclerosis. This table comes from immunoSEQ multiplex PCR, and its TCRdb copy is limited to in-frame clones, with some not included. The sample records roughly 110,000 clones, approximately 90% being singletons. This CDR3 spans 14 amino acids. The trim removed 2 bases at V and 3 bases at J, leaving 3 bases unmatched. Germline CDR1 and CDR2: SGHRS and YFSETQ. The receptor's source is a female donor with multiple sclerosis, enrolled in a pregnancy study. The source material was peripheral blood, sampled in the third trimester of pregnancy. This rearrangement joins TRBV5-1 to TRBJ2-7, with 9 bases identical to TRBD1. CDR3 protein: CASSFRDRDYEQYF. For the CDR3, the DNA is TGCGCCAGCAGCTTCCGGGACAGGGACTACGAGCAGTACTTC.